This record looks at one T cell receptor beta chain sequence and its context. The CDR3 is 18 residues long. In germline, CDR1 is KGHDR, CDR2 SFDVKD. With 5 bases clipped from V and 3 bases from J, the junction kept 15 bases outside the gene matches. This specimen comes from a study of blood T cell repertoires in COVID-19. Background on the study: Researchers got acute and convalescent COVID-19 samples from the United States, Italy and Spain. PBMCs, B-cell-depleted T cells, or T cells were the source of the cDNA or gDNA that made up the material.

Original methodology: By means of reference gene primer amplification, nucleated cell counts were estimated. The repertoire was sequenced with immunoSEQ multiplex PCR; TCRdb's copy has only in-frame clones and lacks some. The V and J calls and clone size come from that table; D and trimming were worked out from the DNA. The sample has roughly 100,000 clones; about 90% are singletons. The J gene is TRBJ1-1, the V gene TRBV24-1; 9 nucleotides line up with TRBD1. This sequence originates from an older woman with acute or convalescent COVID-19. Sequencing was performed on peripheral blood. CDR3 sequence: CATSGNPASGQGYTEAFF. CDR3 coding DNA: TGTGCCACCAGTGGTAACCCAGCCTCTGGACAGGGGTACACTGAAGCTTTCTTT.